These T cell receptor beta chains were read from a single sample in a study of shared clonotypes between healthy human individuals. Clones were sequenced by immunoSEQ multiplex PCR, and TCRdb holds only the in-frame ones, with some missing. The top ten clones hold over 0.09% of a sample with about 590,000 clones, 95% to 96% of them seen once. The specimen was naive CD8+ T cells sorted from blood. The receptors here all came from a woman aged 30 to 39 in good health. Each CDR3 is given with its conserved first and last residue. The order of the fields is clone size, J gene, V gene, D gene, CDR3 DNA, CDR3 protein. A D gene is named only where the DNA matches it firmly. Rows may omit the clone size; those that give it use once, few, many or a size class.

clone_size: -
j_call: TRBJ2-2
v_call: TRBV10-2
d_call: -
cdr3_nt: TGCGCCAGCAGTGACAGGTTGAACACCGGGGAGCTGTTTTTT
cdr3_aa: CASSDRLNTGELFF

clone_size: -
j_call: TRBJ1-2
v_call: TRBV6-5
d_call: -
cdr3_nt: TGTGCCAGCAGAGCAGGGATGGGCTACACCTTC
cdr3_aa: CASRAGMGYTF

clone_size: -
j_call: TRBJ1-2
v_call: TRBV4-2
d_call: -
cdr3_nt: TGTGCCAGCAGCCAAGAGACAGAACCCGGGGGCCGCCACTATGGCTACACCTTC
cdr3_aa: CASSQETEPGGRHYGYTF

clone_size: -
j_call: TRBJ2-1
v_call: TRBV7-9
d_call: TRBD2
cdr3_nt: TGTGCCAGCAGCTCAACCGGGACTAGCGGAAATGAGCAGTTCTTC
cdr3_aa: CASSSTGTSGNEQFF

clone_size: -
j_call: TRBJ2-7
v_call: TRBV27
d_call: -
cdr3_nt: TGTGCCAGCAGTTTCACAGGGCGTAACGAGCAGTACTTC
cdr3_aa: CASSFTGRNEQYF

clone_size: -
j_call: TRBJ2-1
v_call: TRBV12-2
d_call: -
cdr3_nt: TGTGCAAGTCGCTTAGGCTCAGACAATGAGCAGTTCTTC
cdr3_aa: CASRLGSDNEQFF

clone_size: -
j_call: TRBJ2-1
v_call: TRBV19
d_call: TRBD2
cdr3_nt: TGTGCCAGTAGTATGAGGGAGGGACTTTACAATGAGCAGTTCTTC
cdr3_aa: CASSMREGLYNEQFF

clone_size: -
j_call: TRBJ2-7
v_call: TRBV7-6
d_call: -
cdr3_nt: TGTGCCAGCAGCTTATCCACTACCTACGAGCAGTACTTC
cdr3_aa: CASSLSTTYEQYF

clone_size: -
j_call: TRBJ2-7
v_call: TRBV27
d_call: TRBD1
cdr3_nt: TGTGCCAGCAGTTCCGCTGACAGGGGAATCTACGAGCAGTACTTC
cdr3_aa: CASSSADRGIYEQYF

clone_size: -
j_call: TRBJ2-1
v_call: TRBV6-1
d_call: -
cdr3_nt: TGTGCCAGCAGTGAATTGGGGACAAATGAGCAGTTCTTC
cdr3_aa: CASSELGTNEQFF

clone_size: few
j_call: TRBJ1-1
v_call: TRBV6-5
d_call: -
cdr3_nt: TGTGCCAGCAGTTCCACAGGGACCACTGAAGCTTTCTTT
cdr3_aa: CASSSTGTTEAFF

clone_size: -
j_call: TRBJ2-3
v_call: TRBV5-8
d_call: TRBD1
cdr3_nt: TGTGCCAGCAGCTTCGAGACAGGGCAATCAGATACGCAGTATTTT
cdr3_aa: CASSFETGQSDTQYF

clone_size: -
j_call: TRBJ2-5
v_call: TRBV13
d_call: -
cdr3_nt: TGTGCCAGCAGCCCCGGCAGGGGTCAAGAGACCCAGTACTTC
cdr3_aa: CASSPGRGQETQYF

clone_size: -
j_call: TRBJ2-1
v_call: TRBV28
d_call: -
cdr3_nt: TGTGCCAGCACCCCCGTTTTAGCGTCCTACAATGAGCAGTTCTTC
cdr3_aa: CASTPVLASYNEQFF

clone_size: -
j_call: TRBJ1-2
v_call: TRBV11-2
d_call: -
cdr3_nt: -
cdr3_aa: CASSLTGTYGYTFGSGRTF

clone_size: -
j_call: TRBJ2-1
v_call: TRBV7-2
d_call: -
cdr3_nt: TGTGCCAGCAGCGCGGGGCGGAGTAGCGGCAATGAGCAGTTCTTC
cdr3_aa: CASSAGRSSGNEQFF

clone_size: -
j_call: TRBJ2-7
v_call: TRBV15
d_call: -
cdr3_nt: TGTGCCACCAGCAGAGATATCGGACCGAAATCCTACGAGCAGTACTTC
cdr3_aa: CATSRDIGPKSYEQYF

clone_size: once
j_call: TRBJ2-7
v_call: TRBV7-9
d_call: TRBD1
cdr3_nt: TGTGCCAGCAGCGGGCAGGGGGTAAACGAGCAGTACTTC
cdr3_aa: CASSGQGVNEQYF

clone_size: once
j_call: TRBJ2-1
v_call: TRBV28
d_call: TRBD2
cdr3_nt: TGTGCCAGCAGTTTATGGGGACTAGCGGTCTACAATGAGCAGTTCTTC
cdr3_aa: CASSLWGLAVYNEQFF

clone_size: -
j_call: TRBJ2-7
v_call: TRBV19
d_call: -
cdr3_nt: TGTGCCAGTAGTATAGGCTACACGTCTGTCGAGCAGTACTTC
cdr3_aa: CASSIGYTSVEQYF

clone_size: -
j_call: TRBJ2-7
v_call: TRBV2
d_call: -
cdr3_nt: TGTGCCAGCAGCGGCGGGGCAGCCGATTCCTACGAGCAGTACTTC
cdr3_aa: CASSGGAADSYEQYF

clone_size: -
j_call: TRBJ1-1
v_call: TRBV27
d_call: -
cdr3_nt: TGTGCCAGCAGGCAGGGGACTGAAGCTTTCTTT
cdr3_aa: CASRQGTEAFF

clone_size: once
j_call: TRBJ1-2
v_call: TRBV7-8
d_call: -
cdr3_nt: TGTGCCAGCAGACTTGGGGGTGGATATGGCTACACCTTC
cdr3_aa: CASRLGGGYGYTF

clone_size: -
j_call: TRBJ2-1
v_call: TRBV2
d_call: TRBD2
cdr3_nt: TGTGCCAGCAGTGACCCCGGACTAGTCAATGAGCAGTTCTTC
cdr3_aa: CASSDPGLVNEQFF

clone_size: once
j_call: TRBJ2-7
v_call: TRBV6-5
d_call: -
cdr3_nt: TGTGCCAGCAGCCACTTCGTGCGGGAAGACGAGCAGTACTTC
cdr3_aa: CASSHFVREDEQYF

clone_size: once
j_call: TRBJ2-7
v_call: TRBV4-1
d_call: -
cdr3_nt: TGCGCCAGCAGCCCAAAAGGGTCCAGGGAGTTTGGAAACGAGCAGTACTTC
cdr3_aa: CASSPKGSREFGNEQYF

clone_size: -
j_call: TRBJ2-3
v_call: TRBV21-1
d_call: -
cdr3_nt: TGTGCCAGCAGATTTTCCCCAGATACGCAGTATTTT
cdr3_aa: CASRFSPDTQYF

clone_size: once
j_call: TRBJ2-7
v_call: TRBV4-1
d_call: -
cdr3_nt: TGCGCCAGCAGCCCAACAGAAACAGGGTACTACGAGCAGTACTTC
cdr3_aa: CASSPTETGYYEQYF

clone_size: -
j_call: TRBJ2-7
v_call: TRBV19
d_call: TRBD2
cdr3_nt: TGTGCCAGTAGTGATGTAGCGGGAGCACAAGAGCAGTACTTC
cdr3_aa: CASSDVAGAQEQYF

clone_size: -
j_call: TRBJ2-1
v_call: TRBV7-9
d_call: TRBD2
cdr3_nt: TGTGCCAGCAGCCCGACTAGCGGAAAGTACAATGAGCAGTTCTTC
cdr3_aa: CASSPTSGKYNEQFF

clone_size: -
j_call: TRBJ2-1
v_call: TRBV28
d_call: -
cdr3_nt: TGTGCCAGCAGTTTATACAGGGTAACCTACAATGAGCAGTTCTTC
cdr3_aa: CASSLYRVTYNEQFF

clone_size: -
j_call: TRBJ1-2
v_call: TRBV4-1
d_call: TRBD1
cdr3_nt: TGCGCCAGCAGCCAAGATAAAGGGACAGGGAACGGCTACACCTTC
cdr3_aa: CASSQDKGTGNGYTF

clone_size: -
j_call: TRBJ2-2
v_call: TRBV6-5
d_call: -
cdr3_nt: TGTGCCAGCAGTTACTCGAATCCGCCCACCGGGGAGCTGTTTTTT
cdr3_aa: CASSYSNPPTGELFF

clone_size: -
j_call: TRBJ1-3
v_call: TRBV4-1
d_call: TRBD1
cdr3_nt: TGCGCCAGCAGCCAAGATGAGGGGGCCGGGACAGGGGCAAACACCATATATTTT
cdr3_aa: CASSQDEGAGTGANTIYF

clone_size: -
j_call: TRBJ2-1
v_call: TRBV27
d_call: TRBD1
cdr3_nt: TGTGCCAGCAGTCCCGGACAGGGCCATTACAATGAGCAGTTCTTC
cdr3_aa: CASSPGQGHYNEQFF